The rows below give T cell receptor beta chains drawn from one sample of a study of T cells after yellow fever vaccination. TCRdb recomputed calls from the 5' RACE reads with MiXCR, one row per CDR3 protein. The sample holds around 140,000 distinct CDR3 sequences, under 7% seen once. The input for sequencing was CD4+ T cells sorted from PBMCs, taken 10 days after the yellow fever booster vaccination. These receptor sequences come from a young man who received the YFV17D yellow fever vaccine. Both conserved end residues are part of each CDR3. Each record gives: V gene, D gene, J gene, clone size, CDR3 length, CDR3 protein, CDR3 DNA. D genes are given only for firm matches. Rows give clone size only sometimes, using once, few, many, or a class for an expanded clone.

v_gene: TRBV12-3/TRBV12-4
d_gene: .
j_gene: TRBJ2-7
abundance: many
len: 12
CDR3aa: CASSRLPYEQYF
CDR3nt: TGTGCCAGCAGTCGACTTCCCTACGAGCAGTACTTC

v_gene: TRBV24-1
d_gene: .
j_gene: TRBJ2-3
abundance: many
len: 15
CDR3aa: CATSDGGTSTDTQYF
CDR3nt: TGTGCCACCAGTGATGGGGGGACTAGCACAGATACGCAGTATTTT

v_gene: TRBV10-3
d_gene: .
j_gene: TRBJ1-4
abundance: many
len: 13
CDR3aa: CAISEGPEEKLFF
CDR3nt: TGTGCCATCAGTGAGGGTCCCGAGGAAAAACTGTTTTTT

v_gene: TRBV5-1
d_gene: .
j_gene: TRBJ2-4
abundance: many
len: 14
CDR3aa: CASSVEGPSDIQYF
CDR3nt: TGCGCCAGCAGCGTGGAGGGCCCGTCGGACATTCAGTACTTC

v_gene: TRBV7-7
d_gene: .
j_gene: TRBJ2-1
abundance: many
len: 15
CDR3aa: CASSFGRGRNDEQFF
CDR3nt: TGTGCTAGCAGCTTCGGCAGGGGTAGAAACGATGAGCAGTTCTTC

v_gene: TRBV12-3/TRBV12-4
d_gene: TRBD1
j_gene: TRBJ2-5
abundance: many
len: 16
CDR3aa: CASSSYYRDSQETQYF
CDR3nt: TGTGCCAGCAGTTCTTATTACCGGGACAGCCAAGAGACCCAGTACTTC

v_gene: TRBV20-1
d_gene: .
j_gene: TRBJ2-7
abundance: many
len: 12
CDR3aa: CSASGSGYEQYF
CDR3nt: TGCAGTGCTAGCGGGAGTGGCTACGAGCAGTACTTC

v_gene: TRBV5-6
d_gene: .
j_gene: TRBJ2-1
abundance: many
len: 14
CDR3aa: CASSLGQIYNEQFF
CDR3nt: TGTGCCAGCAGCTTAGGACAGATTTACAATGAGCAGTTCTTC

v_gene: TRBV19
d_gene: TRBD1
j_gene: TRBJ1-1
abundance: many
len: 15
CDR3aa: CASSVGQGLFPEAFF
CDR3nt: TGTGCCAGTAGTGTCGGACAGGGGCTTTTTCCTGAAGCTTTCTTT

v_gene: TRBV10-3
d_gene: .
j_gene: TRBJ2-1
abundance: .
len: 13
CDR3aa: CAILTSGGNEQFF
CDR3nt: TGTGCCATCCTGACCAGCGGTGGCAATGAGCAGTTCTTC

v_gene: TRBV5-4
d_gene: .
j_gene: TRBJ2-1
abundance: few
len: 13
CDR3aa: CASSSPFTDEQFF
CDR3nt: TGTGCCAGCAGCTCACCGTTTACCGATGAGCAGTTCTTC

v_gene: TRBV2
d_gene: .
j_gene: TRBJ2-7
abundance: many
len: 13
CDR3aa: CASRDNNEYEQYF
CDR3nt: TGTGCCAGCAGAGATAACAATGAATACGAGCAGTACTTC

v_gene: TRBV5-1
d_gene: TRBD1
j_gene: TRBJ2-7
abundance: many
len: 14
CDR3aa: CASSHGQGTYEQYF
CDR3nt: TGCGCCAGCAGCCACGGACAGGGGACCTACGAGCAGTACTTC

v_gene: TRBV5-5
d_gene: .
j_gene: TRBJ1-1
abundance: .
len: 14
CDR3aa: CASSPAWGNTEAFF
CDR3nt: TGTGCCAGCAGCCCCGCGTGGGGGAACACTGAAGCTTTCTTT

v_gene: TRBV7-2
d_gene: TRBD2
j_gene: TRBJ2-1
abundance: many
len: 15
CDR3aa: CASTLSAGDYNEQFF
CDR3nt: TGTGCCAGCACCTTGAGTGCGGGAGACTACAATGAGCAGTTCTTC

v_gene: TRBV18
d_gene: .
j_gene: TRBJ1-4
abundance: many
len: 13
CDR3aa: CASSPQTNEKLFF
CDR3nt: TGTGCCAGCTCCCCGCAGACTAATGAAAAACTGTTTTTT

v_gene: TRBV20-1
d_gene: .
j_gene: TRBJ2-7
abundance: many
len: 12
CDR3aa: CSAGRGSYEQYF
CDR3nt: TGCAGTGCCGGACGGGGCTCCTACGAGCAGTACTTC

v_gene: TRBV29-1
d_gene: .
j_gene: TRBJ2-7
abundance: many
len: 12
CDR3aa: CSVVGRNDEQYF
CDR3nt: TGCAGCGTTGTAGGTCGGAACGACGAGCAGTACTTC

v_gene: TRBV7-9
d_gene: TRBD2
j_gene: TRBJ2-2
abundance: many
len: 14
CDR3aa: CASSTKTSAGELFF
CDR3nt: TGTGCCAGCAGCACCAAGACTAGCGCCGGGGAGCTGTTTTTT

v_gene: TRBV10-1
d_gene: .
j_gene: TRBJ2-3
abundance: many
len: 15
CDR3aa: CASSESGRGSDTQYF
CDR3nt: TGCGCCAGCAGTGAGTCGGGAAGGGGCTCAGATACGCAGTATTTT

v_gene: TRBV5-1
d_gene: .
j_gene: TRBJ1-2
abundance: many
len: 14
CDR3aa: CASSPGTASGGYTF
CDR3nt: TGCGCCAGCAGCCCGGGGACCGCATCTGGGGGCTACACCTTC

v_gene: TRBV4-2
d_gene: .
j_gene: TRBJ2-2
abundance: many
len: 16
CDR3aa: CASSQEGGFAAGELFF
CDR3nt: TGTGCCAGCAGCCAAGAAGGGGGGTTTGCTGCCGGGGAGCTGTTTTTT

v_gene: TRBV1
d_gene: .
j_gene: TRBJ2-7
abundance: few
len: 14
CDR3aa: CTSSPPAKAYEQYF
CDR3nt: TGCACCAGCAGCCCCCCCGCCAAGGCCTACGAGCAGTACTTC

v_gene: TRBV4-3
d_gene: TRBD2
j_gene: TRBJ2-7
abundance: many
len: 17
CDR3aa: CASSQVFITSGSYEQYF
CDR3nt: TGCGCCAGCAGCCAAGTCTTTATAACTAGCGGTTCCTACGAGCAGTACTTC

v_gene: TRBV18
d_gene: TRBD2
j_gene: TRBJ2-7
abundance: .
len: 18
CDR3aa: CASSPLLAGGSYGNEQYF
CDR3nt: TGTGCCAGCTCACCACTACTAGCGGGAGGGTCCTACGGCAACGAGCAGTACTTC

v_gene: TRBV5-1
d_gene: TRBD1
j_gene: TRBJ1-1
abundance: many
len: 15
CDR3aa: CASSHGTGVYTEAFF
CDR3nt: TGCGCCAGCAGCCACGGGACAGGCGTCTACACTGAAGCTTTCTTT

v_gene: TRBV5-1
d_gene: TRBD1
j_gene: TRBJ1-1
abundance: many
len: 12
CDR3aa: CASSPDREWAFF
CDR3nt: TGCGCCAGCAGCCCGGACAGGGAGTGGGCTTTCTTT

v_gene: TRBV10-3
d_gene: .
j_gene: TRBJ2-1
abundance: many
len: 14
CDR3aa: CAIRREGSYNEQFF
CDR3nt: TGTGCCATCAGAAGGGAAGGTTCCTACAATGAGCAGTTCTTC

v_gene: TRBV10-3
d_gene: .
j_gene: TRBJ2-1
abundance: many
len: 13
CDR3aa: CAISGKTNNEQFF
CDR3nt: TGTGCCATCAGTGGAAAAACGAACAATGAGCAGTTCTTC

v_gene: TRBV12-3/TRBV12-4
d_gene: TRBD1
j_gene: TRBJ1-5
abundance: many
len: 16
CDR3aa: CASSFTTGGRSQPQHF
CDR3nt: TGTGCCAGCAGTTTTACGACAGGGGGCCGTAGTCAGCCCCAGCATTTT

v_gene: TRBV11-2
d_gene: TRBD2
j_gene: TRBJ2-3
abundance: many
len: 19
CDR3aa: CASSSGGTSGYYGTDTQYF
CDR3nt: TGTGCCAGCAGCTCGGGAGGGACTAGCGGGTACTACGGGACAGATACGCAGTATTTT

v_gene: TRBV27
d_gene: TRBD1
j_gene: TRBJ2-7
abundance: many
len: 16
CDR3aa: CASSLLVGQGSHEQYF
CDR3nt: TGTGCCAGCAGTTTATTGGTGGGACAGGGCAGCCACGAGCAGTACTTC

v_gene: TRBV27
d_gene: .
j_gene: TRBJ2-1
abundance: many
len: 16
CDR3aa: CASSFKKGSSYNEQFF
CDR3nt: TGTGCCAGCAGTTTTAAGAAGGGAAGCTCCTACAATGAGCAGTTCTTC

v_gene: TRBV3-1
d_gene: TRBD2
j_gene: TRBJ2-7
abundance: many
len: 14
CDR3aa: CASSQSLASGEQYF
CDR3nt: TGTGCCAGCAGCCAAAGCTTGGCTAGCGGCGAGCAGTACTTC

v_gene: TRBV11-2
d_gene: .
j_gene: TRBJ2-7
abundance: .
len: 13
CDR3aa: CASSTGTAGEQYF
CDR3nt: TGTGCCAGCAGCACCGGGACAGCGGGCGAGCAGTACTTC

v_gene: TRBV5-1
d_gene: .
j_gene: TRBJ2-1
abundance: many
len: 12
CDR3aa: CASSLTPPEQFF
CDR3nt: TGCGCCAGCAGCCTGACCCCACCGGAGCAGTTCTTC

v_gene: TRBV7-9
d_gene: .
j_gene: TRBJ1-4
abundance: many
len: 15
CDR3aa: CASSLGGQANEKLFF
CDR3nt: TGTGCCAGCAGCTTAGGGGGACAAGCTAATGAAAAACTGTTTTTT

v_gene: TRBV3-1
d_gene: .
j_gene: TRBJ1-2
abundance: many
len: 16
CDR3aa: CASSQESLQGTRGYTF
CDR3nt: TGTGCCAGCAGCCAAGAAAGTCTACAGGGAACGCGCGGCTACACCTTC

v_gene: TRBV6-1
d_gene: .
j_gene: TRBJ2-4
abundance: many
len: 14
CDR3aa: CASTDSGPKNIQYF
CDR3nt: TGTGCCAGCACCGACAGTGGCCCAAAAAACATTCAGTACTTC

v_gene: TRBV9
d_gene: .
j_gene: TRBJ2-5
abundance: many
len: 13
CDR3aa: CASSKSLSETQYF
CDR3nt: TGTGCCAGCAGCAAGAGTCTATCGGAGACCCAGTACTTC

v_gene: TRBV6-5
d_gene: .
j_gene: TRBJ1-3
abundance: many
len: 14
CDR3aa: CASSYDSSGNTIYF
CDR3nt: TGTGCCAGCAGTTATGACAGCTCTGGAAACACCATATATTTT

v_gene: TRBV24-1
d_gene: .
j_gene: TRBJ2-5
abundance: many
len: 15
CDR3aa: CATSDFAGAGETQYF
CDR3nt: TGTGCCACCAGTGATTTTGCGGGGGCAGGAGAGACCCAGTACTTC

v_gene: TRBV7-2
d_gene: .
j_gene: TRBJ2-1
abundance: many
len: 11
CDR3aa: CASSLGIEQFF
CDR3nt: TGTGCCAGCAGCTTAGGTATTGAGCAGTTCTTC

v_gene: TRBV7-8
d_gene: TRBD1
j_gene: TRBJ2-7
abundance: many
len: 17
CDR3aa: CASSPPDRGPISYEQYF
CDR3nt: TGTGCCAGCAGCCCCCCGGACAGGGGGCCGATCTCCTACGAGCAGTACTTC

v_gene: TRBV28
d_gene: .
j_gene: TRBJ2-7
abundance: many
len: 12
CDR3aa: CASSLLAYEQYF
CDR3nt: TGTGCCAGCAGTTTATTGGCTTACGAGCAGTACTTC

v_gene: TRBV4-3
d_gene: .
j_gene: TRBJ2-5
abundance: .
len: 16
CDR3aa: CASSQGGLRFGETQYF
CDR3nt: TGCGCCAGCAGCCAAGGGGGACTCCGTTTTGGAGAGACCCAGTACTTC

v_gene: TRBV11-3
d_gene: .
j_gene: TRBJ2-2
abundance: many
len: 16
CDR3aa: CASSLTGTVNTGELFF
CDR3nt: TGTGCCAGCAGTTTAACCGGGACGGTGAACACCGGGGAGCTGTTTTTT

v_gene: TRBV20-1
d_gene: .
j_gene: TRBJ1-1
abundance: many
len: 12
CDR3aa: CSAMTLDTEAFF
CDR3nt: TGCAGTGCTATGACCTTGGACACTGAAGCTTTCTTT

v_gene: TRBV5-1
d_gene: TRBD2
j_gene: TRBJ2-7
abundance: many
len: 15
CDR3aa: CASSLVAGGPGEQYF
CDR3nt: TGCGCCAGCAGCTTGGTAGCGGGAGGGCCCGGCGAGCAGTACTTC

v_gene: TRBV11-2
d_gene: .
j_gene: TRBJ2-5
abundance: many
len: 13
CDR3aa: CASSFTREETQYF
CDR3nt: TGTGCCAGCAGCTTTACCCGGGAGGAGACCCAGTACTTC

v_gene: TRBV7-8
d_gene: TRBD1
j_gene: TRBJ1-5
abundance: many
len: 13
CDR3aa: CASSLDREQPQHF
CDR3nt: TGTGCCAGCAGCCTCGACAGGGAACAGCCCCAGCATTTT

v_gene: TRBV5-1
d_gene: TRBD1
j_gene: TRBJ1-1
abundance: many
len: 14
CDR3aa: CASSADRGNTEAFF
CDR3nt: TGCGCCAGCAGCGCCGACAGGGGAAACACTGAAGCTTTCTTT

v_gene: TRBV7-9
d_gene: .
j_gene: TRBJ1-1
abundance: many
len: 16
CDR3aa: CASSLPGQQMNTEAFF
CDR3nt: TGTGCCAGCAGCCTCCCCGGACAGCAAATGAACACTGAAGCTTTCTTT

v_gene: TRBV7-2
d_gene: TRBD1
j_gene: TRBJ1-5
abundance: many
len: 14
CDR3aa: CASSQQGSNQPQHF
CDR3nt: TGTGCCAGCAGTCAACAGGGGAGCAATCAGCCCCAGCATTTT